Listed below are T cell receptor beta chains from one sample, sequenced in a study of CD8 T cells in Susac syndrome. One entry per CDR3 protein results from TCRdb running MiXCR on the immunoSEQ multiplex PCR reads. The sample records about 280,000 distinct CDR3 sequences, 70% to 90% being singletons. The sample taken for sequencing was CD8+ T cells from PBMCs. Receptors were obtained from a human donor with multiple sclerosis. Each CDR3 is given with its conserved first and last residue. The order of the fields is D gene, J gene, clone size, V gene, CDR3 DNA, CDR3 protein. A D gene is named only where the DNA matches it firmly. A clone size is listed for some rows: how often the clone was seen (once, few, many), or a class if it is expanded.

-	TRBJ1-6	-	TRBV20-1	TGCAGTGCTAGAGATATGGATTATAATTCACCCCTCCACTTT	CSARDMDYNSPLHF
TRBD1	TRBJ1-5	-	TRBV15	TGTGCCACCAGCAGAGGTCCCCCCTCGGGACAGCTTCAGCCCCAGCATTTT	CATSRGPPSGQLQPQHF
-	TRBJ1-2	-	TRBV12-3/TRBV12-4	TGTGCCAGCACCCCCTGGGGCACCGGCGTGAGTAACTATGGCTACACCTTC	CASTPWGTGVSNYGYTF
TRBD1	TRBJ2-1	-	TRBV28	TGTGCCAGCAGCCGAGACAGGGTTGAGCAGTTCTTC	CASSRDRVEQFF
-	TRBJ2-6	-	TRBV11-2	TGTGCCAGCAGCTTGTCCGGGAGCGGGGCCAACGTCCTGACTTTC	CASSLSGSGANVLTF
TRBD1	TRBJ2-3	-	TRBV28	TGTGCCAGCAGTAAAGACAGGGGGTCAGATACGCAGTATTTT	CASSKDRGSDTQYF
-	TRBJ1-1	-	TRBV7-9	TGTGCCAGCAGCCCAAGACAAGTGGGGACTGAAGCTTTCTTT	CASSPRQVGTEAFF
TRBD1	TRBJ1-4	-	TRBV2	TGTGCCGGAAACAGGGGGGGTGAAAAACTGTTTTTT	CAGNRGGEKLFF
TRBD2	TRBJ2-5	-	TRBV7-9	TGTGCCAGCAGCTCCGAATTAGCGGGAGCGGGCGAGACCCAGTACTTC	CASSSELAGAGETQYF
TRBD2	TRBJ2-2	-	TRBV9	TGTGCCAGCAGCACCGCGCGGGAGGGCCCGAACACCGGGGAGCTGTTTTTT	CASSTAREGPNTGELFF
-	TRBJ2-2	-	TRBV12-3/TRBV12-4	TGTGCCAGCAGTTTCCCGCCGGCGAGGGGGGGAACCGCCACCGGGGAGCTGTTTTTT	CASSFPPARGGTATGELFF
TRBD1	TRBJ1-2	-	TRBV9	TGTGCCAGCAGCGAGGGGGCAGATGGCTACACCTTC	CASSEGADGYTF
-	TRBJ2-1	-	TRBV28	TGTGCCAGCAGAGATTCAGCGGTAACCTACAATGAGCAGTTCTTC	CASRDSAVTYNEQFF
-	TRBJ2-1	-	TRBV30	TGTGCCTGGAGTCGTACACACCAATTCTACAATGAGCAGTTCTTC	CAWSRTHQFYNEQFF
-	TRBJ2-5	-	TRBV27	TGTGCCAGCAGTTTAGACAGGCTGGAGACCCAGTACTTC	CASSLDRLETQYF
-	TRBJ1-4	-	TRBV2	TGTGCCACCTTAGGGGGAGCATCTGAAAAACTGTTTTTT	CATLGGASEKLFF
TRBD1	TRBJ1-1	once	TRBV2	TGTGCCAGTAGACCCCCAGGGGGTTTGGGCACTGAAGCTTTCTTT	CASRPPGGLGTEAFF
-	TRBJ1-1	-	TRBV7-8	TGTGCCAGCAGGGTTGGGGGACTGACTGAAGCTTTCTTT	CASRVGGLTEAFF
-	TRBJ1-1	-	TRBV27	TGTGCCAGCAGTCCCAGGGTGCAGAACACTGAAGCTTTCTTT	CASSPRVQNTEAFF
-	TRBJ2-3	-	TRBV19	TGTGCCAGTAGTATAGGGGGGGCAGACACAGATACGCAGTATTTT	CASSIGGADTDTQYF
-	TRBJ1-2	-	TRBV5-5	TGTGCCAGCAGGACGGGGGCGGCTTATGGCTACACCTTC	CASRTGAAYGYTF
-	TRBJ1-6	once	TRBV21-1	TGTGCCAGCAGCCCTAAAGGGTATTCACCCCTCCACTTT	CASSPKGYSPLHF
-	TRBJ2-7	-	TRBV27	TGTGCCAGCAGGAGCACGGCCTACGAGCAGTACTTC	CASRSTAYEQYF
-	TRBJ2-3	-	TRBV7-9	TGTGCCAGCAGCCCCTTCGGGAAGAAAACCACAGATACGCAGTATTTT	CASSPFGKKTTDTQYF
-	TRBJ2-1	-	TRBV12-5	TGTGCTAGTGGGGATGAGCAGTTCTTC	CASGDEQFF
TRBD2	TRBJ2-7	few	TRBV2	TGTGCCAGCATTTGGGGGGGCGAGCAGTACTTC	CASIWGGEQYF
-	TRBJ1-5	-	TRBV28	TGTGCCAGCAGTTTTTGGCGGGATAGCAATCAGCCCCAGCATTTT	CASSFWRDSNQPQHF
TRBD2	TRBJ2-7	-	TRBV20-1	TGCAGTGCTAGAGATTGGCGGGAGGGTATCGAGCAGTACTTC	CSARDWREGIEQYF
TRBD2	TRBJ2-7	-	TRBV5-1	TGCGCCAGCAGTCGGTGGTTTCGGAGGGGGACTAGCGGGAGCGAGCAGTACTTC	CASSRWFRRGTSGSEQYF
-	TRBJ2-5	-	TRBV27	TGTGCCAGCAGTTTAACCGGGGCTGAGACCCAGTACTTC	CASSLTGAETQYF
TRBD1	TRBJ1-5	-	TRBV12-3/TRBV12-4	TGTGCCAGCAGGGGACAGGGTAGCAATCAGCCCCAGCATTTT	CASRGQGSNQPQHF
-	TRBJ1-1	-	TRBV10-3	TGTGCCATCAGGGATGGTACTGAAGCTTTCTTT	CAIRDGTEAFF
-	TRBJ2-3	-	TRBV27	TGTGCCAGCAGTTTAGCGGGACCCCGCACAGATACGCAGTATTTT	CASSLAGPRTDTQYF
-	TRBJ2-7	-	TRBV27	TGTGCCAGCAGTCTTATCGGGGGACGCGGGGTCTCCTACGAGCAGTACTTC	CASSLIGGRGVSYEQYF
-	TRBJ2-5	-	TRBV27	TGTGCCAGCAGTTTATTTCGTGGGGGAGAGACCCAGTACTTC	CASSLFRGGETQYF
-	TRBJ2-1	-	TRBV21-1	TGTGCCAGCAGCAAATGGCGTAGGGGACATGAGCAGTTCTTC	CASSKWRRGHEQFF
-	TRBJ1-5	-	TRBV4-1	TGCGCCAGCAGCCAAAAACAGGATAATCAGCCCCAGCATTTT	CASSQKQDNQPQHF